What follows describes a single T cell receptor (beta chain). Its target is not known. This entry is derived from a study of response to subunit inactivated influenza vaccine. Germline V gives CDR1 SNHLY, CDR2 FYNNEI. The length of the CDR3 is 11 residues. V shed 6 bases and J 15 bases; nucleotides not matched to a gene: 6. Findings and caveats of the study: Authors suggested few new T cells are recruited by each seasonal influenza vaccination.

TCRdb recomputed calls from the RT-PCR reads with MiXCR, one row per CDR3 protein. The table shows hundreds of thousands of distinct CDR3 sequences, with roughly 15% occurring only once. The sequence was obtained from a man over 45 who received an inactivated influenza vaccine. Sequences were derived from PBMCs from blood, sampled 14 days before vaccination. V and J are TRBV2 and TRBJ2-4; 9 nucleotides align to TRBD1. The CDR3 bases are TGTGCCAGCAGCGCCGGGACAGGGTGGTACTTC. Its translation is CASSAGTGWYF.